The rows below give T cell receptor beta chains drawn from one sample of a study of control samples from healthy donors and cancer patients. Sequenced by immunoSEQ multiplex PCR; TCRdb stores in-frame clones only, minus some. In the table there are about 150,000 clones, just under 95% of which are singletons. What was sequenced was blood. These receptors all come from a woman aged 40 to 50 in good health. The CDR3 runs from the conserved cysteine through the conserved F or W. The order of the fields is CDR3 protein, CDR3 DNA, clone size, D gene, V gene, CDR3 length, J gene. D genes are given only for firm matches. The size of a clone is reported for some rows only, either as once, few or many, or as a class for expanded clones.

CDR3: CASRIQGRDEKLFF
DNA: TGTGCCAGCAGAATACAGGGGCGGGATGAAAAACTGTTTTTT
size: .
D: TRBD1
V: TRBV6-5
length: 14
J: TRBJ1-4

CDR3: CASSLTSARGSYNEQFF
DNA: TGTGCCAGCAGTTTGACTAGCGCGCGGGGCTCCTACAATGAGCAGTTCTTC
size: .
D: TRBD2
V: TRBV6-2/TRBV6-3
length: 17
J: TRBJ2-1

CDR3: CASSYWDRNSPLHF
DNA: TGCGCCAGCAGCTACTGGGACAGAAATTCACCCCTCCACTTT
size: .
D: TRBD1
V: TRBV5-1
length: 14
J: TRBJ1-6

CDR3: CASSDFPGTTSYNSPLHF
DNA: TGTGCCAGCAGTGACTTCCCAGGGACGACTTCCTATAATTCACCCCTCCACTTT
size: .
D: .
V: TRBV25-1
length: 18
J: TRBJ1-6

CDR3: CASSPRLYGYTF
DNA: TGTGCCAGCAGTCCCAGGCTCTATGGCTACACCTTC
size: .
D: .
V: TRBV6-2/TRBV6-3
length: 12
J: TRBJ1-2

CDR3: CASSTLGQQETQYF
DNA: TGTGCCAGCAGCACCCTGGGACAGCAAGAGACCCAGTACTTC
size: .
D: TRBD1
V: TRBV7-9
length: 14
J: TRBJ2-5

CDR3: CASGLVPATNTEAFF
DNA: TGTGCTAGTGGTTTGGTTCCGGCAACCAACACTGAAGCTTTCTTT
size: once
D: .
V: TRBV12-5
length: 15
J: TRBJ1-1

CDR3: CASNSDGTYEQYF
DNA: TGTGCCAGTAACTCGGACGGGACCTACGAGCAGTACTTC
size: .
D: .
V: TRBV19
length: 13
J: TRBJ2-7

CDR3: CAISESTGYEKLFF
DNA: TGTGCCATCAGTGAGTCGACAGGGTATGAAAAACTGTTTTTT
size: .
D: TRBD1
V: TRBV10-3
length: 14
J: TRBJ1-4

CDR3: CASSQRPTGNTEAFF
DNA: TGTGCCAGCAGCCAAAGGCCGACAGGGAACACTGAAGCTTTCTTT
size: .
D: .
V: TRBV3-1/TRBV3-2
length: 15
J: TRBJ1-1

CDR3: CASSPFQAEAFF
DNA: TGTGCCAGCAGCCCCTTCCAAGCTGAAGCTTTCTTT
size: .
D: .
V: TRBV7-8
length: 12
J: TRBJ1-1

CDR3: CATSILGHDSEKLFF
DNA: TGTGCCACCAGTATTTTGGGGCATGATAGTGAAAAACTGTTTTTT
size: .
D: .
V: TRBV24-1
length: 15
J: TRBJ1-4

CDR3: CASSYSDRRSDTIYF
DNA: TGTGCCAGCAGTTACTCGGACAGGAGATCGGACACCATATATTTT
size: .
D: TRBD1
V: TRBV6-5
length: 15
J: TRBJ1-3

CDR3: CASSYSTSGLSTDTQYF
DNA: TGTGCCAGCAGTTACTCGACTAGCGGGCTTAGCACAGATACGCAGTATTTT
size: .
D: TRBD2
V: TRBV6-2/TRBV6-3
length: 17
J: TRBJ2-3

CDR3: CASSLERGGIPEQYF
DNA: TGTGCCAGCAGCCTCGAGCGGGGCGGCATTCCCGAGCAGTACTTC
size: .
D: TRBD2
V: TRBV7-2
length: 15
J: TRBJ2-7

CDR3: CASSSDTPTFGELFF
DNA: TGTGCCAGCAGCTCGGACACGCCAACGTTCGGGGAGCTGTTTTTT
size: .
D: .
V: TRBV7-9
length: 15
J: TRBJ2-2

CDR3: CASSPNARNSPLHF
DNA: TGTGCCAGCAGCCCTAACGCCAGGAATTCACCCCTCCACTTT
size: .
D: .
V: TRBV11-2
length: 14
J: TRBJ1-6

CDR3: CASSQEAARRFYNSPLHF
DNA: TGCGCCAGCAGCCAAGAAGCCGCCAGGAGATTCTATAATTCACCCCTCCACTTT
size: .
D: .
V: TRBV4-3
length: 18
J: TRBJ1-6

CDR3: CASSDSWTETQYF
DNA: TGCGCCAGCAGTGATTCGTGGACCGAGACCCAGTACTTC
size: .
D: .
V: TRBV10-1
length: 13
J: TRBJ2-5

CDR3: CASSLGLGSNQPQHF
DNA: TGCGCCAGCAGCCTAGGTCTGGGGAGCAATCAGCCCCAGCATTTT
size: few
D: .
V: TRBV4-1
length: 15
J: TRBJ1-5

CDR3: CASSEGAGDGYTF
DNA: TGTGCCAGCAGTGAAGGAGCGGGGGATGGCTACACCTTC
size: .
D: .
V: TRBV6-1
length: 13
J: TRBJ1-2

CDR3: CASRTDRVNTEAFF
DNA: TGCGCCAGCAGGACTGACAGGGTGAACACTGAAGCTTTCTTT
size: once
D: TRBD1
V: TRBV4-3
length: 14
J: TRBJ1-1

CDR3: CASSLTGELFF
DNA: TGTGCCAGCTCATTGACCGGGGAGCTGTTTTTT
size: .
D: .
V: TRBV18
length: 11
J: TRBJ2-2

CDR3: CASSSGPREQYF
DNA: TGTGCCAGCAGCTCCGGTCCCCGCGAGCAGTACTTC
size: .
D: .
V: TRBV7-9
length: 12
J: TRBJ2-7

CDR3: CASSIHRGSDQPQHF
DNA: TGTGCCAGTAGTATACACAGGGGATCGGATCAGCCCCAGCATTTT
size: .
D: TRBD1
V: TRBV19
length: 15
J: TRBJ1-5

CDR3: CASSFDSFNEKLFF
DNA: TGTGCCAGCAGCTTTGACAGCTTTAATGAAAAACTGTTTTTT
size: .
D: .
V: TRBV5-4
length: 14
J: TRBJ1-4

CDR3: CASSPTRGNTEAFF
DNA: TGTGCCAGCAGCCCAACCCGGGGGAACACTGAAGCTTTCTTT
size: .
D: .
V: TRBV3-1/TRBV3-2
length: 14
J: TRBJ1-1

CDR3: CASSLDRYYEQYF
DNA: TGTGCCAGCAGCTTAGACAGATACTACGAGCAGTACTTC
size: .
D: .
V: TRBV7-2
length: 13
J: TRBJ2-7

CDR3: CASSYRRNSNQPQHF
DNA: TGTGCCAGCAGTTACCGACGGAATAGCAATCAGCCCCAGCATTTT
size: once
D: .
V: TRBV6-5
length: 15
J: TRBJ1-5

CDR3: CASRGGTGVTEAFF
DNA: TGTGCCAGCAGGGGGGGGACAGGGGTGACTGAAGCTTTCTTT
size: .
D: TRBD1
V: TRBV2
length: 14
J: TRBJ1-1

CDR3: CASSQGATGGHGYTF
DNA: TGCGCCAGCAGCCAAGGAGCTACAGGGGGCCATGGCTACACCTTC
size: .
D: TRBD1
V: TRBV4-1
length: 15
J: TRBJ1-2

CDR3: CASSPPSTGGRFQETQYF
DNA: TGTGCCAGCTCACCACCGTCGACAGGGGGGCGATTCCAAGAGACCCAGTACTTC
size: once
D: TRBD1
V: TRBV18
length: 18
J: TRBJ2-5

CDR3: CSVEISAGGTDTQYF
DNA: TGCAGCGTTGAGATAAGTGCTGGAGGCACAGATACGCAGTATTTT
size: .
D: .
V: TRBV29-1
length: 15
J: TRBJ2-3

CDR3: CASWRTVNGYTF
DNA: TGTGCCAGTTGGAGGACAGTGAATGGCTACACCTTC
size: .
D: .
V: TRBV2
length: 12
J: TRBJ1-2

CDR3: CASSSGANEKLFF
DNA: TGTGCCAGCAGCTCAGGGGCTAATGAAAAACTGTTTTTT
size: .
D: .
V: TRBV7-3
length: 13
J: TRBJ1-4

CDR3: CASSQALAGASETQYF
DNA: TGCGCCAGCAGTCAAGCCCTAGCGGGAGCGTCCGAGACCCAGTACTTC
size: .
D: TRBD2
V: TRBV10-1
length: 16
J: TRBJ2-5

CDR3: CASTDSTSYGYTF
DNA: TGTGCCAGCACCGACAGTACCTCCTATGGCTACACCTTC
size: .
D: .
V: TRBV28
length: 13
J: TRBJ1-2

CDR3: CASSWRLGRGTNTEAFF
DNA: TGTGCCAGCAGCTGGCGCCTGGGGCGGGGAACGAACACTGAAGCTTTCTTT
size: .
D: .
V: TRBV5-6
length: 17
J: TRBJ1-1

CDR3: CASSLSASSYEQYF
DNA: TGTGCCAGCAGCTTGTCAGCGAGCTCCTACGAGCAGTACTTC
size: .
D: .
V: TRBV7-9
length: 14
J: TRBJ2-7

CDR3: CASQPAGSYNEQFF
DNA: TGTGCCAGTCAACCGGCGGGGTCTTACAATGAGCAGTTCTTC
size: .
D: .
V: TRBV19
length: 14
J: TRBJ2-1